This T cell receptor beta chain stems from a study of response to subunit inactivated influenza vaccine. Deletions cut 4 bases from V and 0 bases from J, with 7 bases between. CDR3 length equals 13 residues. TCRdb passed the RT-PCR reads through MiXCR, listing each CDR3 protein once. This sample yields over 650,000 distinct CDR3 sequences, of which about 18% are seen a single time; 11% belongs to the top ten. Concerning this clonotype itself: Its antigen is unidentified.

The study, taken as a whole, reports: After each seasonal influenza vaccination, few new T cells are recruited, the authors suggested.

The origin of this receptor is a man aged 45-60 years who received an inactivated influenza vaccine. V is TRBV12-3 or TRBV12-4 and J is TRBJ2-7; D ambiguous. Sequences were derived from PBMCs from blood, sampled 5 to 6 days after vaccination. CDR3 sequence (DNA): TGTGCCAGCAGTTCCATCGTCTCCTACGAGCAGTACTTC. Translation: CASSSIVSYEQYF.